This entry describes one T cell receptor (beta chain). Its specificity is not known. The source of the sample is a study of T-cell memory formation after mild COVID-19. Notes on the study in general: CD4+ bias marked clones expanding day 15 to 37, unlike balanced contracting clones. Shrinking CD4+ clones resided mostly in CM and EM, and CD8+ ones in EMRA. Memory from before infection featured some responding clones, which suggests cross-reactive memory joined.

Constant-segment primers and 5'RACE yielded cDNA libraries for TCR alpha and TCR beta, each carrying sample barcodes and UMIs. TCRdb re-analysed the 5' RACE reads in MiXCR, keeping a single row per CDR3 protein. This table holds under 40,000 distinct CDR3 sequences, about 6.7% found once. This CDR3 comprises 14 residues. Germline V lookup: CDR1 SEHNR, CDR2 FQNEAQ (reference sequence). The germline V and J ends were trimmed by 10 bases and 0 bases, with 14 bases remaining between them. The receptor comes from an adult who had mild COVID-19 (a few samples of this study predate the infection). Cell type and time point are not known. Sequenced input: PBMCs or a T cell subset sorted from them (not recorded which). The V and J genes are TRBV7-9 and TRBJ2-3; a weak D match, TRBD2 (6 bases). CDR3 amino acids: CAISRGGSTDTQYF. The CDR3 DNA follows: TGTGCCATCTCGCGGGGCGGCAGCACAGATACGCAGTATTTT.